Listed below are T cell receptor beta chains from one sample, sequenced in a study of memory CD4+ T cells and cytomegalovirus serostatus. The data were produced by immunoSEQ multiplex PCR, yet TCRdb's version contains in-frame clones alone and is incomplete. This table has more than 45,000 clones, approximately 83% appearing once. Specimen: memory CD4+ T cells from blood. The receptors stem from an adult in good health and CMV-seronegative. Each CDR3 is given without its conserved first and last residue. Clone size, where shown, is once, few, many, or a class for clones that have expanded.

AWSRDMGGISGEAF	TRBV30	TRBJ1-1	NA
ASSPYVTGSVSTEAF	TRBV18	TRBJ1-1	NA
ASSWFRTQDEQY	TRBV28	TRBJ2-7	NA
AWSIQGAGEKLF	TRBV30	TRBJ1-4	NA
ASSVGGQGASYGYT	TRBV9	TRBJ1-2	NA
ASSLTPGQTQETQY	TRBV9	TRBJ2-5	NA
ASSLSGAGVGETQY	TRBV28	TRBJ2-5	NA
ASSPRQGFGNSPLH	TRBV28	TRBJ1-6	NA
ASTPRGRAGSPLH	TRBV13	TRBJ1-6	NA
ASSDRGRGYGYT	TRBV28	TRBJ1-2	NA
ASKQVSGDTQY	TRBV2	TRBJ2-3	NA
ASSRPGSKAF	TRBV4-1	TRBJ1-1	NA
ASSLDREQTDTQY	TRBV7-2	TRBJ2-3	NA
ASSSSGGLGGTDTQY	TRBV18	TRBJ2-3	few
ASSLSRNSNYGYT	TRBV28	TRBJ1-2	NA
ASSTEEGQPQH	TRBV7-2	TRBJ1-5	NA
ASRVTFSADIQY	TRBV27	TRBJ2-4	NA
ASGQGSTGELF	TRBV6-6	TRBJ2-2	NA
ASSFQRPGNEQF	TRBV7-2	TRBJ2-1	NA
ASSLIPWGNSYEQY	TRBV28	TRBJ2-7	NA
ASRGLGTYEQY	TRBV25-1	TRBJ2-7	NA
ASSGGGAFYEQY	TRBV9	TRBJ2-7	NA
ASSWKGQISGNTIY	TRBV5-6	TRBJ1-3	NA
ASTTFVGQGNSPLH	TRBV19	TRBJ1-6	NA
SVDLGYGYT	TRBV20-1	TRBJ1-2	NA
ASSSSGGANYNEQF	TRBV18	TRBJ2-1	NA
SVAMTGVSTEAF	TRBV29-1	TRBJ1-1	NA
SARENTEAF	TRBV20-1	TRBJ1-1	few
ASSLDIGALPGELF	TRBV7-9	TRBJ2-2	NA
ASSLGGEHIQY	TRBV28	TRBJ2-4	NA
ASSLLGAEAF	TRBV5-1	TRBJ1-1	NA
ASLSSLNTEAF	TRBV2	TRBJ1-1	NA
ASRTYIRADTQY	TRBV6-1	TRBJ2-3	NA